This T cell receptor (beta chain) came from a study of blood T cell repertoires in COVID-19. As for the study in general: The United States, Italy and Spain supplied acute and convalescent COVID-19 samples. The cDNA or gDNA used as material had been derived from T cells, B-cell-depleted T cells, or PBMCs.

Seattle's cohort entered during active infection and was followed longitudinally. Clones were read by immunoSEQ multiplex PCR, and TCRdb kept only the in-frame ones, dropping some. The table includes just over 350,000 clones, about 86% detected once. Germline CDR1 reads LGHNA; CDR2 reads YSLEER. J lost 10 bases, V lost 4 bases, and 8 bases had no gene match. The CDR3 is made up of 15 amino acids. This clone has only a few counts. The chain has TRBV4-3 and TRBJ1-6, with 9 bases matching TRBD1. Sequencing used peripheral blood. This clonotype was obtained from a woman in her sixties or seventies with COVID-19, enrolled during active disease. DNA of the CDR3: TGCGCCAGCAGCCGTGGGGACAGGGACGGGTCACCCCTCCACTTT. It specifies CASSRGDRDGSPLHF.